Listed below are T cell receptor beta chains from one sample, sequenced in a study of blood T cells in healthy people across ages. From the 5' RACE reads, TCRdb called clonotypes with MiXCR, one entry per CDR3 protein. Of 780,000 or so distinct CDR3 sequences in the sample, roughly 50% were seen once. Material: blood. Every receptor here comes from a man at least 80 years old in good health. Each CDR3 is given without its conserved first and last residue.

V gene: TRBV20-1
CDR3 protein: SASPLANLNTGELF

V gene: TRBV2
CDR3 protein: ASNGVRSGEQY

V gene: TRBV29-1
CDR3 protein: SVLDGSNQPQH

V gene: TRBV6-2/TRBV6-3
CDR3 protein: ASSYSEGGRIKNEQF

V gene: TRBV11-1
CDR3 protein: ASSSGTGTNYGYT

V gene: TRBV11-2
CDR3 protein: ASSWGLAGGTGSYEQY

V gene: TRBV6-5
CDR3 protein: EKLGRGYYNEQF

V gene: TRBV20-1
CDR3 protein: SARVGRASSYEQY

V gene: TRBV12-3/TRBV12-4
CDR3 protein: ASSHRPLAYEQY

V gene: TRBV5-6
CDR3 protein: ASILSGNKGRLTWEQF

V gene: TRBV5-1
CDR3 protein: ASSSEGQGNTEAF

V gene: TRBV7-9
CDR3 protein: ASSLSGTSPYTDTQY

V gene: TRBV7-9
CDR3 protein: ASSSYSASGRAAYEQY

V gene: TRBV27
CDR3 protein: ASETGVGQNNEQF

V gene: TRBV6-6
CDR3 protein: ASSYSDRSGGLVQH

V gene: TRBV27
CDR3 protein: ASSSLLRGYQETQY